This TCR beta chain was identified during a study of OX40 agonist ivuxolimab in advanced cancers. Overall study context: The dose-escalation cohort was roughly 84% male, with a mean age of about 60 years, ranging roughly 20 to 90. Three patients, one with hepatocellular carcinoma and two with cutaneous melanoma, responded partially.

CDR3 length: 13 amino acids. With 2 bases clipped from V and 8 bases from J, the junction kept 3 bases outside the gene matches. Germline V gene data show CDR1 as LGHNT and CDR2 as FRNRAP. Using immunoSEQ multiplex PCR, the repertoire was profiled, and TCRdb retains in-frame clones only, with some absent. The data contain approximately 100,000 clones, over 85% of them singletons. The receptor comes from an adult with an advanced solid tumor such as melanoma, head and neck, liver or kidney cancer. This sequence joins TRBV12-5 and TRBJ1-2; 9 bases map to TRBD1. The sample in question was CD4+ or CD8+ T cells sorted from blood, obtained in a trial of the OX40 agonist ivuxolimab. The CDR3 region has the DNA TGTGCTAGTGGTTTGACAGGGGGCCAGGGCTACACCTTC. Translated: CASGLTGGQGYTF.